The entry that follows covers one T cell receptor (beta chain) sequence. The data derive from a study of cytomegalovirus exposure and HLA in healthy donors. The V end lost 1 base, the J end lost 1 base, and 22 bases lay between the germline ends. The CDR3 is 19 residues long. Germline assignment: CDR1 SEHNR and CDR2 FQNEAQ (reference sequence). Primers included in the PCR were 60 Vbeta and 13 Jbeta primers. TCRdb keeps only in-frame clones here, not all; method: immunoSEQ multiplex PCR. The table includes some 170,000 clones, more than 80% detected once. The genes are TRBV7-9 and TRBJ2-5; D perhaps matches TRBD2 (5 bases). The origin of this receptor is a woman under 30 in good health and CMV-seropositive. Material: PBMCs. The CDR3 DNA follows: TGTGCCAGCAGCTTAGTCGGACTGCGACGGCCCCGAGTCCAAGAGACCCAGTACTTC. Residues: CASSLVGLRRPRVQETQYF.